This T cell receptor (beta chain) emerged from a study of blood T cell repertoires in COVID-19. Whole-study context: Sources were T cells, B-cell-depleted T cells, or PBMCs; the material itself was cDNA or gDNA.

As handled by the study authors: Scientists estimated how many nucleated cells there were by amplifying reference gene primers. Libraries were prepared by immunoSEQ multiplex PCR; TCRdb keeps only in-frame clonotypes and omits some of them. V, J and clone size are those of that table, while D and trimming were read from the DNA. The profile shows under 150,000 clones, around nine tenths of them singletons. The germline V gene encodes CDR1 SGHRS and CDR2 YFSETQ. The CDR3 extends over 15 amino acids. V trimming: 4 bases; J trimming: 3 bases; junction bases outside the gene matches: 9. This sequence originates from a woman aged 40 to 55 with acute or convalescent COVID-19. What was sequenced was peripheral blood. The chain recombines TRBV5-1 with TRBJ1-2; 7 positions match TRBD1. CDR3 nucleotides: TGCGCCAGCAGCCCCGGGACAGCGCGAGACTATGGCTACACCTTC. This encodes CASSPGTARDYGYTF.